Shown below are 32 T cell receptor beta chains from a single sample sequenced in a study of vaccination and CD4 T cells after COVID-19. MiXCR, applied by TCRdb to the PCR reads, yields one record per CDR3 protein. The data hold 20,000 to 25,000 distinct CDR3 sequences, with more than 45% observed a single time. The sequences come from CD4+ T cells from blood, collected before SARS-CoV-2 vaccination. The origin of the receptors is a human donor who had recovered from COVID-19.

The CDR3 sequence: CASSLAGTPLSSYEQYF. The CDR3 region has the DNA TGTGCCAGCAGCTTAGCAGGGACGCCGCTCAGCTCCTACGAGCAGTACTTC. The rearrangement joins TRBV11-3 to TRBJ2-7; D tentatively fits TRBD1 or TRBD2 (5 bases each). This CDR3 spans 17 amino acids. With 1 base removed from V and 0 bases from J, the gap between germline ends came to 16 bases. The V gene's germline CDR1 is SGHNT and CDR2 YENEEA.

V is TRBV7-9 and J is TRBJ2-7; D is undetermined. V lost 5 bases, J lost 0 bases, and 14 bases lay in between. CDR3 size: 15 residues. The germline V gene encodes CDR1 SEHNR and CDR2 FQNEAQ (reference sequence). CDR3 DNA sequence: TGTGCCAGCAGCCCCCGAAAGTCCCTCTCCTACGAGCAGTACTTC. Amino acids: CASSPRKSLSYEQYF.

This clonotype was detected only once. This chain links TRBV5-4 with TRBJ2-7, with D tentatively TRBD1 (6 bases). Germline CDR1 is SGHNT and CDR2 is YYREEE (reference sequence). This CDR3 has 13 amino acids. Trimming shortened V by 1 base and J by 4 bases, and 9 bases separated the two germline ends. DNA of the CDR3: TGTGCCAGCAGCTTGAAACAGGGTTACGAGCAGTACTTC. Translated, it gives CASSLKQGYEQYF.

The gene calls are TRBV6-5 and TRBJ1-1, with a tentative D call TRBD1 (5 bases). The CDR3 runs to 18 residues. Germline V lookup: CDR1 MNHEY, CDR2 SVGAGI. Trimming removed 2 bases from V and 0 bases from J, with 19 bases in between. CDR3 nucleotides: TGTGCCAGCAGTTACGGATGGACACCCGGGGGGGTGAACACTGAAGCTTTCTTT. This gives the protein CASSYGWTPGGVNTEAFF.

The J gene is TRBJ2-7, the V gene TRBV20-1, with unresolved D. V was pared by 0 bases and J by 3 bases, with 15 bases between. This CDR3 comprises 15 residues. The V gene's germline CDR1 is DFQATT and CDR2 SNEGSKA (reference sequence). CDR3 region: CSARDRSLWVYEQYF. The CDR3 DNA sequence: TGCAGTGCTAGAGATCGAAGCTTGTGGGTCTACGAGCAGTACTTC.

This rearrangement joins TRBV2 to TRBJ1-5; weak D call: TRBD1 (5 bases). The CDR3 has 14 residues. CDR1 and CDR2 from the germline V gene are SNHLY and FYNNEI. V lost 3 bases to trimming and J lost 5 bases, with 11 bases between them. The CDR3 nucleotides read TGTGCCAGCAGTGACGAGGGGAGGGATCAGCCCCAGCATTTT. Protein sequence: CASSDEGRDQPQHF.

This sequence joins TRBV20-1 and TRBJ2-7, with 8 bases lining up with TRBD1. The CDR3 is 14 amino acids. With V trimmed by 3 bases and J by 6 bases, 10 bases remained unmatched. Germline loops: CDR1 DFQATT, CDR2 SNEGSKA (reference sequence). The CDR3: CSARRTGSPVEQYF. As DNA, the CDR3 is TGCAGTGCTAGGCGGACAGGGTCGCCGGTCGAGCAGTACTTC.

The chain is built from TRBV6-5 and TRBJ2-3; 14 nucleotides match TRBD2. The CDR3 spans 17 residues. The germline gives CDR1 MNHEY, CDR2 SVGAGI. Trimming removed 0 bases from V and 5 bases from J; junction bases left unmatched: 4. The CDR3 reads CASSYSPTSGRGDTQYF. The CDR3 DNA is TGTGCCAGCAGTTACTCCCCGACTAGCGGGAGGGGAGATACGCAGTATTTT.

The rearrangement joins TRBV6-1 to TRBJ2-3; D is unresolved. The CDR3 spans 13 residues. Germline values: CDR1 MNHNS, CDR2 SASEGT. V was shortened by 1 base and J by 4 bases, with 6 bases between the two germline ends. The CDR3 DNA follows: TGTGCCAGCAGTGAAGGGATGCCAGATACGCAGTATTTT. The encoded protein is CASSEGMPDTQYF.

The V gene is TRBV28, the J gene TRBJ2-7, with D perhaps being TRBD1 or TRBD2 (5 bases each). The V gene lost 8 bases and the J gene lost 0 bases, with 17 bases spanning the gap. This CDR3 has 15 residues. From germline, CDR1 is MDHEN and CDR2 SYDVKM. The CDR3 sequence: CASCRDGANSYEQYF. The CDR3 nucleotides read TGTGCCAGCTGCCGGGACGGGGCTAACTCCTACGAGCAGTACTTC.

The chain is built from TRBV27 and TRBJ2-4; D is ambiguous. Trimming left V 2 bases short and J 2 bases short, with 16 bases between. The CDR3 consists of 17 residues. From germline, CDR1 is MNHEY and CDR2 SMNVEV (reference sequence). CDR3 in amino acids: CASSLASRSDSKNIQYF. CDR3 coding DNA: TGTGCCAGCAGTTTAGCTTCGAGGTCCGACTCCAAAAACATTCAGTACTTC.

The chain carries TRBV20-1 and TRBJ2-3; 8 nucleotides align to TRBD2. The CDR3 is 17 amino acids. Unmatched junction bases numbered 18, after V lost 8 bases and J lost 2 bases. CDR1 and CDR2 (germline): DFQATT, SNEGSKA (reference sequence). The CDR3 is CSPAGGGPVPNTDTQYF. The CDR3 DNA is TGCAGTCCGGCGGGGGGAGGGCCTGTCCCCAACACAGATACGCAGTATTTT.

This chain joins TRBV29-1 and TRBJ1-1; the D is unclear. There are 13 residues in the CDR3. The V end lost 6 bases, the J end lost 0 bases, and 11 bases lay between the germline ends. Germline V CDR1 and CDR2: SQVTM, ANQGSEA. CDR3: CSVLQGVNTEAFF. In DNA form, the CDR3 reads TGCAGCGTGCTACAAGGAGTGAACACTGAAGCTTTCTTT.

The chain recombines TRBV29-1 with TRBJ2-1; 8 bases agree with TRBD1. CDR1 is SQVTM, CDR2 ANQGSEA, per germline. The CDR3 is 14 amino acids. The J segment lost 3 bases and the V segment lost 6 bases, leaving 7 bases of the junction unmatched. In nucleotides, the CDR3 is TGCAGCGTCTCGGCACAGGGGGACTACAATGAGCAGTTCTTC. Translating it yields CSVSAQGDYNEQFF.

The gene calls are TRBV2 and TRBJ2-4; D unresolved. Germline CDR1 is SNHLY and CDR2 is FYNNEI. V was shortened by 3 bases and J by 2 bases, with 5 bases between the two germline ends. The CDR3 is 13 residues long. In nucleotides, the CDR3 is TGTGCCAGCAGTGATGAGTCCAAAAACATTCAGTACTTC. The encoded protein is CASSDESKNIQYF.

The chain couples TRBV20-1 to TRBJ2-2; TRBD2 matches 7 bases. Trimming at V came to 6 bases and at J to 4 bases, leaving 17 bases not matched to a gene. The CDR3 totals 17 residues. Germline V gene data show CDR1 as DFQATT and CDR2 as SNEGSKA (reference sequence). CDR3 region: CSAKRASGMVGTGELFF. CDR3 sequence (DNA): TGCAGTGCCAAGAGGGCCAGCGGGATGGTGGGCACCGGGGAGCTGTTTTTT.

The rearrangement uses TRBV4-3 and TRBJ2-7; the match to TRBD1 covers 10 bases. Trimming took 0 bases from V and 5 from J; bases not matched to a gene: 7. CDR1 is LGHNA, CDR2 YSLEER, per germline. The CDR3 covers 16 residues. The DNA of the CDR3 is TGCGCCAGCAGCCAAGACGGGAGACAGGGGGCCCACGAGCAGTACTTC. Protein sequence: CASSQDGRQGAHEQYF.

J is TRBJ1-1 and V is TRBV5-8; no definite D call. The ends were cut back, 2 bases at V and 4 bases at J, with 6 bases in the middle. CDR1 SGHTS and CDR2 YDEGEE come from the germline V gene. The CDR3 is 12 residues long. The CDR3 coding sequence is TGTGCCAGCAGCTTTCAGGCCACTGAAGCTTTCTTT. Protein product: CASSFQATEAFF.

The CDR3: CASSQGQVLNTEAFF. The DNA of the CDR3 is TGTGCCAGCAGCCAAGGACAGGTGTTGAACACTGAAGCTTTCTTT. The chain employs TRBV14 and TRBJ1-1, with a possible D match to TRBD1 (6 bases). Germline V gene data show CDR1 as SGHDN and CDR2 as FVKESK. The CDR3 extends over 15 amino acids. V lost 1 base and J lost 0, with 9 bases in between.

The chain links TRBV20-1 to TRBJ1-4, with 7 bases aligning to TRBD1. There are 14 residues in the CDR3. The V gene end was trimmed by 3 bases and the J gene end by 5 bases; junction bases not matched to a gene: 6. Germline values: CDR1 DFQATT, CDR2 SNEGSKA (reference sequence). CDR3 bases: TGCAGTGCTAGTGATGAGACAGGGAATGAAAAACTGTTTTTT. It is translated as CSASDETGNEKLFF.

This clonotype appeared a single time. The V and J genes are TRBV4-1 and TRBJ1-2; D is perhaps TRBD1 (5 bases). The V and J ends lost 1 base and 4 bases respectively, with 13 bases between them. Per germline, CDR1 MGHRA and CDR2 YSYEKL. The CDR3 extends over 15 amino acids. The CDR3 sequence is CASSQGGEEFYGYTF. The CDR3 nucleotides are TGCGCCAGCAGCCAAGGAGGGGAAGAGTTCTATGGCTACACCTTC.

This clonotype was seen just once. This CDR3 reads CATGTGAKETQYF. The CDR3 DNA is TGTGCCACCGGGACAGGGGCAAAAGAGACCCAGTACTTC. This chain uses TRBV24-1 with TRBJ2-5, with 10 bases that match TRBD1. Looked up from germline, CDR1 is KGHDR and CDR2 is SFDVKD. There are 13 residues in the CDR3. Trimming cost V 9 bases and J 3 bases; bases outside gene matches: 3.

The chain uses TRBV7-9 and TRBJ2-2; D gene unclear. This CDR3 spans 13 amino acids. Germline V lookup: CDR1 SEHNR, CDR2 FQNEAQ (reference sequence). Trimming took 2 bases from V and 5 from J, leaving 6 bases between them. CDR3 amino acids: CASSLLVTGELFF. The CDR3 DNA reads TGTGCCAGCAGCTTACTAGTTACCGGGGAGCTGTTTTTT.

The chain joins TRBV6-1 to TRBJ2-7; D is perhaps TRBD2 (6 bases). V lost 10 bases and J lost 0, with 16 bases in between. This CDR3 has 14 amino acids. The germline V gene encodes CDR1 MNHNS and CDR2 SASEGT. CDR3 nucleotides: TGTGCCACCCAGAGTGGGGGACTCTCCTACGAGCAGTACTTC. Residues: CATQSGGLSYEQYF.

The V gene is TRBV27, the J gene TRBJ2-7; no reliable D call. CDR3 length: 10 amino acids. Germline loops: CDR1 MNHEY, CDR2 SMNVEV (reference sequence). The V gene lost 8 bases and the J gene lost 4 bases, with 6 bases spanning the gap. The CDR3 region has the DNA TGTGCCAGCGGTAGGTACGAGCAGTACTTC. This gives the protein CASGRYEQYF.

This clonotype was seen a single time. The rearrangement uses TRBV11-2 and TRBJ1-1; D is uncertain. V dropped 3 bases and J dropped 4 bases, with 18 bases sitting between them. The CDR3 sequence is 16 residues long. Germline CDR1 reads SGHAT; CDR2 reads FQNNGV. This CDR3 is CASSFRLGVRGTEAFF. The CDR3 nucleotides read TGTGCCAGCAGCTTTAGGCTTGGGGTTCGGGGCACTGAAGCTTTCTTT.

This clonotype has only one observation. The chain links TRBV6-2 or TRBV6-3 to TRBJ2-7; 8 bases line up with TRBD2. With V trimmed by 2 bases and J by 3 bases, 9 bases remained unmatched. CDR3 size: 16 residues. Germline CDR1 reads MNHEY; CDR2 reads SVGEGT. The CDR3 loop is CASSYRVAGTLYEQYF. In DNA form, the CDR3 reads TGTGCCAGCAGTTACCGTGTAGCGGGGACACTCTACGAGCAGTACTTC.

This chain connects TRBV7-3 to TRBJ1-1, with D hard to call. The V gene lost 4 bases and the J gene lost 5 bases, with 11 bases spanning the gap. Germline assignment: CDR1 SGHTA and CDR2 FQGTGA. The CDR3 consists of 13 residues. In nucleotides, the CDR3 is TGTGCCAGCAGCTCTTCGGGTCGAACTGAAGCTTTCTTT. It yields the protein CASSSSGRTEAFF.

This rearrangement joins TRBV18 to TRBJ2-3; D ambiguous. CDR1 and CDR2 from the germline V gene are KGHSH and LQKENI. The CDR3 loop spans 16 amino acids. Trimming cost V 4 bases and J 2 bases, with 16 bases left between them. The CDR3 DNA sequence: TGTGCCAGCTCACTGCTATTCGAGGCTTCCACAGATACGCAGTATTTT. Residues: CASSLLFEASTDTQYF.

This clonotype was recorded only once. This chain links TRBV7-9 with TRBJ2-2, with 8 bases aligning to TRBD1. The CDR3 covers 15 residues. Germline values: CDR1 SEHNR, CDR2 FQNEAQ (reference sequence). The junction had 10 bases not matched to a gene; V was cut back by 5 bases and J by 8 bases. The CDR3 DNA follows: TGTGCCAGCAGCCTTACCCGGGACAGGCTAGGGGAGCTGTTTTTT. It specifies CASSLTRDRLGELFF.

A few counts support this clonotype. In DNA, the CDR3 is TGTGCCACCAGTGATTCCCCGAGGGGGACCGGGGAGCTGTTTTTT. It is translated as CATSDSPRGTGELFF. The chain employs TRBV24-1 and TRBJ2-2, with D possibly TRBD1 on 6 matching bases. This CDR3 region has 15 residues. Germline V gene sequence: CDR1 KGHDR, CDR2 SFDVKD. The V gene lost 2 bases and the J gene lost 5 bases, with 11 bases spanning the gap.

This rearrangement joins TRBV2 to TRBJ2-4, with D perhaps TRBD2 (5 bases). From germline, CDR1 is SNHLY and CDR2 FYNNEI. The CDR3 consists of 16 residues. With 7 bases removed from V and 0 bases from J, the gap between germline ends came to 16 bases. The CDR3: CASTSSSTLAKNIQYF. The CDR3 DNA is TGTGCCAGCACTAGCTCAAGTACATTAGCCAAAAACATTCAGTACTTC.